What follows are 28 T cell receptor beta chains derived from one specimen sequenced in a study of cytotoxic CD8 clonotypes in ibrutinib-treated CLL. Here immunoSEQ multiplex PCR was the method, and the copy in TCRdb shows in-frame clones only, minus some. The sample contains approximately 50,000 clones, 65% to 75% of which appear only once. The sample consisted of PBMCs, taken after 12 months of ibrutinib treatment. Receptors originate from a human donor with chronic lymphocytic leukemia.

This clone has a single count. The chain couples TRBV5-1 to TRBJ2-2, with 8 bases that match TRBD2. This CDR3 is 14 amino acids long. V shed 5 bases, J shed 1 base, and the junction held 1 base outside the gene matches. From germline, CDR1 is SGHRS and CDR2 YFSETQ. In DNA form, the CDR3 reads TGCGCCAGCAGAACTAGCGGGAACACCGGGGAGCTGTTTTTT. Its protein is CASRTSGNTGELFF.

V gene TRBV7-3 combines with J gene TRBJ2-1; 7 bases align to TRBD2. V was clipped by 3 bases and J by 8 bases; unmatched bases: 4. The CDR3 has 13 residues. CDR1 is SGHTA, CDR2 FQGTGA, per germline. CDR3: CASSLRELDEQFF. CDR3 in DNA: TGTGCCAGCAGCTTGCGGGAGCTGGATGAGCAGTTCTTC. The complete variable domain, with remaining parts taken from reference TRBV7-3 and TRBJ2-1, reads GAGVSQTPSNKVTEKGKYVELRCDPISGHTALYWYRQSLGQGPEFLIYFQGTGAADDSGLPNDRFFAVRPEGSVSTLKIQRTERGDSAVYLCASSLRELDEQFFGPGTRLTVL.

This chain joins TRBV10-1 and TRBJ2-2, with 12 bases fitting TRBD2. This CDR3 comprises 15 residues. Trimming took 6 bases from V and 6 from J; bases not matched to a gene: 5. Germline assignment: CDR1 WNHNN and CDR2 SYGVQD (reference sequence). CDR3 coding DNA: TGCGCCAGCAGCCGACTAGCGGGAGTGGCCGGGGAGCTGTTTTTT. Translated: CASSRLAGVAGELFF.

The V and J genes are TRBV30 and TRBJ1-5, with 8 bases identical to TRBD1. The J segment lost 4 bases and the V segment lost 0 bases, leaving 5 bases of the junction unmatched. This CDR3 spans 15 amino acids. Germline V gene sequence: CDR1 GTSNPN, CDR2 SVGIG (reference sequence). The chain's CDR3 is CAWSVQGGGNQPQHF. CDR3 in DNA: TGTGCCTGGAGTGTACAGGGGGGGGGAAATCAGCCCCAGCATTTT.

The chain carries TRBV6-5 and TRBJ2-1; the match to TRBD2 covers 11 bases. This CDR3 comprises 15 residues. Germline V lookup: CDR1 MNHEY, CDR2 SVGAGI. J gave up 7 bases and V 6 bases, and 8 bases lay outside the gene matches. This chain's CDR3 is CASRPVSGRVNEQFF. The CDR3 DNA reads as TGTGCCAGCAGGCCCGTTAGCGGGAGGGTAAATGAGCAGTTCTTC.

This chain links TRBV21-1 with TRBJ1-1. TRBV21-1 is labeled a pseudogene. The CDR3 spans 18 residues. CDR3 nucleotides: TGTGCCAGCAGCAAAGCGCCCTCGTTCGGGGGAAGTAACACTGAAGCTTTCTTT. Protein sequence: CASSKAPSFGGSNTEAFF.

In this sample, this clone turned up a few times. J is TRBJ2-3 and V is TRBV7-3, with TRBD1 matching over 9 bases. This CDR3 is built from 14 residues. The germline CDR1 and CDR2 sequences are SGHTA and FQGTGA. With 4 bases clipped from V and 4 bases from J, the junction kept 3 bases outside the gene matches. In DNA form, the CDR3 reads TGTGCCAGCAGCTCCACAGGGGGCGCAGATACGCAGTATTTT. Its protein is CASSSTGGADTQYF.

This rearrangement joins TRBV10-3 to TRBJ2-1, with TRBD2 identical over 9 bases. This CDR3 spans 18 amino acids. Germline CDR1 is ENHRY and CDR2 is SYGVKD. V shed 0 bases, J shed 3 bases, and the junction held 9 bases outside the gene matches. CDR3 protein: CAISESTGLAMDYNEQFF. The CDR3 DNA sequence: TGTGCCATCAGTGAGTCGACGGGACTAGCTATGGACTACAATGAGCAGTTCTTC.

J is TRBJ2-1 and V is TRBV29-1; D is uncertain. Looked up from germline, CDR1 is SQVTM and CDR2 is ANQGSEA. This CDR3 is 13 amino acids long. V lost 3 bases, J lost 9 bases, and 15 bases lay in between. The CDR3 DNA reads TGCAGCGTTGATATCGAAGGGATCGGTGAGCAGTTCTTC. It specifies CSVDIEGIGEQFF.

The V gene is TRBV15, the J gene TRBJ2-7; the match to TRBD1 covers 8 bases. The V gene's germline CDR1 is LNHNV and CDR2 YYDKDF (reference sequence). The V and J ends lost 5 bases and 5 bases, in that order; junction bases with no gene match: 5. The CDR3 is 13 residues long. The CDR3 here is CATSWGQVDEQYF. The CDR3 nucleotides read TGTGCCACCAGCTGGGGACAGGTGGACGAGCAGTACTTC.

The CDR3 region is CASSPDRETQYF. The CDR3 DNA reads as TGTGCCAGCAGCCCGGACCGGGAGACCCAGTACTTC. This chain uses TRBV6-6 with TRBJ2-5; D unclear. V was pared by 6 bases and J by 5 bases, with 10 bases between. This CDR3 region has 12 residues. Germline loops: CDR1 MNHNY, CDR2 SVGAGI (reference sequence).

The chain employs TRBV6-6 and TRBJ1-5; D remains ambiguous. The CDR3 is 15 amino acids. From germline, CDR1 is MNHNY and CDR2 SVGAGI (reference sequence). The V gene lost 0 bases and the J gene lost 4 bases, with 10 bases spanning the gap. The CDR3 nucleotides read TGTGCCAGCAGTTACTCGGCTTTGGTGAATCAGCCCCAGCATTTT. Translation gives CASSYSALVNQPQHF.

V gene TRBV28 combines with J gene TRBJ2-7, with 10 bases lining up with TRBD1. Germline V gives CDR1 MDHEN, CDR2 SYDVKM. The junction had 3 bases not matched to a gene; V was cut back by 6 bases and J by 4 bases. The CDR3 has 13 amino acids. The CDR3 nucleotides are TGTGCCAGCAGACCGGACAGGGGGTACGAGCAGTACTTC. As protein: CASRPDRGYEQYF.

This clone turned up a few times. The chain links TRBV7-8 to TRBJ2-7; 11 nucleotides agree with TRBD1. Germline V CDR1 and CDR2: SGHVS, FQNEAQ. V shed 1 base, J shed 2 bases, and the junction held 7 bases outside the gene matches. The CDR3 is 17 residues long. CDR3 nucleotides: TGTGCCAGCAGCTTAGATTCGGGACAGGGGGGGACCTACGAGCAGTACTTC. Translating it yields CASSLDSGQGGTYEQYF.

The DNA of the CDR3 is TGTGCCAGCAGCTTGGCTCGGGGATCCTACAATGAGCAGTTCTTC. This encodes CASSLARGSYNEQFF. J is TRBJ2-1 and V is TRBV5-4; a possible D gene is TRBD2 (5 bases). This CDR3 has 15 amino acids. Germline values: CDR1 SGHNT, CDR2 YYREEE (reference sequence). The ends were cut back, 0 bases at V and 1 base at J, with 8 bases in the middle.

The chain joins TRBV5-1 to TRBJ2-2; D uncertain. CDR3 length: 15 residues. With 0 bases removed from V and 2 bases from J, the gap between germline ends came to 8 bases. Germline loops: CDR1 SGHRS, CDR2 YFSETQ. The CDR3 here is CASSLAERNTGELFF. Written as DNA, the CDR3 is TGCGCCAGCAGCTTGGCCGAGCGCAACACCGGGGAGCTGTTTTTT. The variable domain in full, with the rest retrieved from reference TRBV5-1 and TRBJ2-2, is KAGVTQTPRYLIKTRGQQVTLSCSPISGHRSVSWYQQTPGQGLQFLFEYFSETQRNKGNFPGRFSGRQFSNSRSEMNVSTLELGDSALYLCASSLAERNTGELFFGEGSRLTVL.

This clone appeared a few times. The V call is TRBV18, the J call TRBJ2-1; D uncertain. This CDR3 is built from 14 residues. CDR1 and CDR2 (germline): KGHSH, LQKENI. V was pared by 2 bases and J by 8 bases, with 13 bases between. CDR3 bases: TGTGCCAGCTCACCAAGAGTAGTTGGAGATGAGCAGTTCTTC. Translated: CASSPRVVGDEQFF. The complete variable domain, with remaining parts taken from reference TRBV18 and TRBJ2-1, reads NAGVMQNPRHLVRRRGQEARLRCSPMKGHSHVYWYRQLPEEGLKFMVYLQKENIIDESGMPKERFSAEFPKEGPSILRIQQVVRGDSAAYFCASSPRVVGDEQFFGPGTRLTVL.

This rearrangement joins TRBV5-1 to TRBJ1-1; D perhaps matches TRBD1 (5 bases). Trimming removed 3 bases at V and 0 bases at J, with 15 bases between. Germline CDR1 and CDR2: SGHRS and YFSETQ. This CDR3 region has 16 residues. The chain's CDR3 is CASSSWGEDLNTEAFF. CDR3 DNA: TGCGCCAGCAGCTCGTGGGGGGAGGACTTGAACACTGAAGCTTTCTTT.

The chain couples TRBV15 to TRBJ2-5; 9 bases are a match to TRBD2. Germline CDR1 is LNHNV and CDR2 is YYDKDF (reference sequence). J gave up 2 bases and V 0 bases, and 7 bases lay outside the gene matches. This CDR3 has 17 amino acids. Here the CDR3 reads CATSREFGGRVQETQYF. CDR3 bases: TGTGCCACCAGCAGAGAATTCGGCGGGAGGGTTCAAGAGACCCAGTACTTC.

V gene TRBV23-1 combines with J gene TRBJ2-1; 7 nucleotides agree with TRBD2. TRBV23-1 counts as an open reading frame of uncertain function. V lost 2 bases, J lost 1 base, and 11 bases stayed unmatched. The CDR3 has 18 residues. CDR3: CASSQPFEGGPSYNEQFF. The CDR3 nucleotides read TGCGCCAGCAGTCAACCCTTTGAGGGAGGGCCTTCCTACAATGAGCAGTTCTTC.

The chain combines TRBV5-4 with TRBJ2-5; 10 nucleotides agree with TRBD2. After removal of 4 bases from V and 2 bases from J, the junction contained 5 bases not matched to a gene. The V gene's germline CDR1 is SGHNT and CDR2 YYREEE (reference sequence). The CDR3 runs to 15 residues. The CDR3 nucleotides are TGTGCCAGCAGCAAGGGACTAGCGCTACAAGAGACCCAGTACTTC. Translated: CASSKGLALQETQYF.

The chain recombines TRBV27 with TRBJ1-3; no definite D call. Germline-derived CDR1 and CDR2 are MNHEY and SMNVEV (reference sequence). There are 14 residues in the CDR3. The V end was cut by 4 bases, the J end by 4 bases, with 11 bases between. CDR3 in DNA: TGTGCCAGCAGTTCCCGTGATATCGGAAACACCATATATTTT. It yields the protein CASSSRDIGNTIYF.

The chain recombines TRBV5-4 with TRBJ2-1; TRBD2 aligns across 7 bases. Trimming cost V 0 bases and J 8 bases; bases outside gene matches: 5. This CDR3 contains 14 residues. Germline lookup yields CDR1 SGHNT and CDR2 YYREEE (reference sequence). CDR3 loop: CASSLGGRGYEQFF. CDR3 nucleotides: TGTGCCAGCAGCTTGGGTGGGAGGGGCTATGAGCAGTTCTTC.

This clone is a singleton in its sample. The chain combines TRBV10-3 with TRBJ1-2; TRBD1 is a possible D gene (5 bases). The CDR3 length is 15 residues. Trimming left V 11 bases short and J 1 base short, with 20 bases between. The germline CDR1 and CDR2 sequences are ENHRY and SYGVKD. In nucleotides, the CDR3 is TGTGCCTCGAGAACCGGGCAGGGCGTTAACTATGGCTACACCTTC. Translated, it gives CASRTGQGVNYGYTF.

V gene TRBV7-2 combines with J gene TRBJ1-5, with 10 bases fitting TRBD1. The CDR3 is 15 amino acids. Germline CDR1 reads SGHTA; CDR2 reads FQGNSA. V was clipped by 3 bases and J by 6 bases; unmatched bases: 5. The CDR3 region is CASSFGTGVFQPQHF. The CDR3 DNA follows: TGTGCCAGCAGCTTTGGGACAGGGGTTTTTCAGCCCCAGCATTTT.

This chain joins TRBV7-9 and TRBJ2-1; weak D call: TRBD2 (7 bases). This CDR3 is 12 amino acids long. Trimming took off 8 bases at V and 8 bases at J, with 13 bases between the two ends. Germline CDR1 and CDR2: SEHNR and FQNEAQ (reference sequence). In DNA form, the CDR3 reads TGTGCCAGCGGACGGGGGGCGGATGAGCAGTTCTTC. Amino acid sequence: CASGRGADEQFF.

The chain recombines TRBV28 with TRBJ2-5; TRBD2 agrees at 11 bases. This CDR3 has 19 residues. V dropped 4 bases and J dropped 5; count of bases not matched to a gene: 18. Germline V gene data show CDR1 as MDHEN and CDR2 as SYDVKM. CDR3 coding DNA: TGTGCCAGCAGTTCAAACCACCACGGGCTAGCGGGAGGCGGGGAGACCCAGTACTTC. Protein sequence: CASSSNHHGLAGGGETQYF.

The chain couples TRBV10-1 to TRBJ2-7, with 9 positions matching TRBD2. Gene TRBJ2-1 matches the end of the DNA better, so the J call may be wrong. Germline-derived CDR1 and CDR2 are WNHNN and SYGVQD (reference sequence). This CDR3 is built from 17 residues. The CDR3 is CASSPAGLAGDRNEQFF. The CDR3 nucleotides are TGCGCCAGCAGCCCCGCGGGATTAGCGGGAGACCGCAATGAGCAGTTCTTC.